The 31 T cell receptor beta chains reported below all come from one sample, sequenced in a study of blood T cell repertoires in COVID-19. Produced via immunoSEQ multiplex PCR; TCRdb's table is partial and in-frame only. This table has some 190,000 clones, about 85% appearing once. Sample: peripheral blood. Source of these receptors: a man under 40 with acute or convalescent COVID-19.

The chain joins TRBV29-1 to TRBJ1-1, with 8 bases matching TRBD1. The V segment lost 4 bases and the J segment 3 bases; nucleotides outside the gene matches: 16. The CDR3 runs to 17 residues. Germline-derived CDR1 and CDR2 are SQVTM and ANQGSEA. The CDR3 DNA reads TGCAGCGTTGCTAATGCCAGGACAGGGTGGGAGGACACTGAAGCTTTCTTT. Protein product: CSVANARTGWEDTEAFF.

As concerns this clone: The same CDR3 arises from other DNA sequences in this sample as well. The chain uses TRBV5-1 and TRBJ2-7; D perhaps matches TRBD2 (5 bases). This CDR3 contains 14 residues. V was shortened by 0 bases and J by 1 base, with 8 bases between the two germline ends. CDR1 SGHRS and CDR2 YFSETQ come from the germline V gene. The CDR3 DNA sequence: TGCGCCAGCAGCTTGGTCACGGGATCCTACGAGCAGTACTTC. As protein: CASSLVTGSYEQYF.

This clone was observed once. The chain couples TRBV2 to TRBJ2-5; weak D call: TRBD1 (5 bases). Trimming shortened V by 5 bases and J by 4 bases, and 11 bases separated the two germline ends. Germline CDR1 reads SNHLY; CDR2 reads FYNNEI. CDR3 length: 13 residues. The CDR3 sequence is CASSLQGGETQYF. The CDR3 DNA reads TGTGCCAGCAGTCTTCAGGGTGGAGAGACCCAGTACTTC.

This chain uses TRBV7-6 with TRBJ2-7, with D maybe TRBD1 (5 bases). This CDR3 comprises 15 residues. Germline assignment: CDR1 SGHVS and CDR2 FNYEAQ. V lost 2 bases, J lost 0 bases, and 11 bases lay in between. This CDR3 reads CASSLLGRGSYEQYF. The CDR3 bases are TGTGCCAGCAGCTTACTGGGAAGGGGCTCCTACGAGCAGTACTTC. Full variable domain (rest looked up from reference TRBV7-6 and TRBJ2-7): GAGVSQSPRYKVTKRGQDVALRCDPISGHVSLYWYRQALGQGPEFLTYFNYEAQQDKSGLPNDRFSAERPEGSISTLTIQRTEQRDSAMYRCASSLLGRGSYEQYFGPGTRLTVT.

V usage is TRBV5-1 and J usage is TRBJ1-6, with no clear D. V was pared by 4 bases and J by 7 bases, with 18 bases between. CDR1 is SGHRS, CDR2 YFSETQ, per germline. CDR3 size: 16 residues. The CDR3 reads CASSNYLGSANSPLHF. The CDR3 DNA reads TGCGCCAGCAGCAACTACCTCGGGTCCGCAAATTCACCCCTCCACTTT.

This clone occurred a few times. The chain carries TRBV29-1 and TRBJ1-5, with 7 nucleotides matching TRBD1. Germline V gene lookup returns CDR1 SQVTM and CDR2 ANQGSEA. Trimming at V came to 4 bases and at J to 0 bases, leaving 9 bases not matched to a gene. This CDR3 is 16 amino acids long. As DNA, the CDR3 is TGCAGCGTTGTACCAGGGGGAATGAATAGCAATCAGCCCCAGCATTTT. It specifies CSVVPGGMNSNQPQHF.

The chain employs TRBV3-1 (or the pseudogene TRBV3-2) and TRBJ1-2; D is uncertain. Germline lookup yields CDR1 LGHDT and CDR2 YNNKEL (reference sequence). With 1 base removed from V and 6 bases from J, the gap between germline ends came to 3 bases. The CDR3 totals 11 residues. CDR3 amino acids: CASSQVDGYTF. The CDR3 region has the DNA TGTGCCAGCAGCCAAGTAGATGGCTACACCTTC.

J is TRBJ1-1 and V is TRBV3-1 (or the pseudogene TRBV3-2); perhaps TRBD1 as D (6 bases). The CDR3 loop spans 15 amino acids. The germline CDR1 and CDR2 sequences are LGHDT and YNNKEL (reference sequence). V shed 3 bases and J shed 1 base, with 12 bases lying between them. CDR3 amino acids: CASSHGTGRNTEAFF. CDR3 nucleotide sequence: TGTGCCAGCAGCCATGGAACAGGGAGGAACACTGAAGCTTTCTTT.

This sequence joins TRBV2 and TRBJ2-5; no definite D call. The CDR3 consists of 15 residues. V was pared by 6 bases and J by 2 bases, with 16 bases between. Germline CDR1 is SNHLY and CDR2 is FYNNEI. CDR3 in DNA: TGTGCCAGCAGGCAACTAAGCCATAATCAAGAGACCCAGTACTTC. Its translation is CASRQLSHNQETQYF. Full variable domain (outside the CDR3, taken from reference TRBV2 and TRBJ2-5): EPEVTQTPSHQVTQMGQEVILRCVPISNHLYFYWYRQILGQKVEFLVSFYNNEISEKSEIFDDQFSVERPDGSNFTLKIRSTKLEDSAMYFCASRQLSHNQETQYFGPGTRLLVL.

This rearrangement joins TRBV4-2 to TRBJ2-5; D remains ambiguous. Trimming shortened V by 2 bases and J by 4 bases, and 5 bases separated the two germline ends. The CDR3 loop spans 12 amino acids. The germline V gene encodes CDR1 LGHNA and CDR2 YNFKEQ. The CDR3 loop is CASSQKRETQYF. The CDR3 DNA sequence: TGTGCCAGCAGCCAAAAGAGAGAGACCCAGTACTTC.

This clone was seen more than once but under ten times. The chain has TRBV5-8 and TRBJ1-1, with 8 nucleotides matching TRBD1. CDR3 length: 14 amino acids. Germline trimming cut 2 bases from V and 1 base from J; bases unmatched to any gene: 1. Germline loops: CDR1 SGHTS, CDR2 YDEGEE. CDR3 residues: CASSFDRGNTEAFF. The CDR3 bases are TGTGCCAGCAGCTTCGACAGGGGGAACACTGAAGCTTTCTTT.

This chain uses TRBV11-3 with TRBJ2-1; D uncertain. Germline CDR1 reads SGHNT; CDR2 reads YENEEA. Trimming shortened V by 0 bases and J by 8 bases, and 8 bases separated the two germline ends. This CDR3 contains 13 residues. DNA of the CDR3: TGTGCCAGCAGCTTAGATCTTTCGTATGAGCAGTTCTTC. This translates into CASSLDLSYEQFF.

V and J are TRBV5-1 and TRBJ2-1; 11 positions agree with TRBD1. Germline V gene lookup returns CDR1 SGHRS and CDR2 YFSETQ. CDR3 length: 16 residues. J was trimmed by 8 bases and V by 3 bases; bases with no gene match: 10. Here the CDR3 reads CASSSPVGQGDHEQFF. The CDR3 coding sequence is TGCGCCAGCAGCTCCCCCGTGGGACAGGGGGATCATGAGCAGTTCTTC.

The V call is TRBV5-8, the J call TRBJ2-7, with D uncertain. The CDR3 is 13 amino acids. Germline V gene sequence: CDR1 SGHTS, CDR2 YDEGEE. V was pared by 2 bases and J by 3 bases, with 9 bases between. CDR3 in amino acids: CASSFSGNYEQYF. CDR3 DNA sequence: TGTGCCAGCAGCTTTTCGGGTAACTACGAGCAGTACTTC.

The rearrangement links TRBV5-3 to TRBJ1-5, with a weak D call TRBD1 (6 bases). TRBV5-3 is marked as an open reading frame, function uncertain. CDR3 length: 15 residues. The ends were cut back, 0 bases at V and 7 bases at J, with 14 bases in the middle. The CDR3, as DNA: TGTGCCAGAAGCTTGGACCTCCTACAGGGACAGCCCCAGCATTTT. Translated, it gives CARSLDLLQGQPQHF.

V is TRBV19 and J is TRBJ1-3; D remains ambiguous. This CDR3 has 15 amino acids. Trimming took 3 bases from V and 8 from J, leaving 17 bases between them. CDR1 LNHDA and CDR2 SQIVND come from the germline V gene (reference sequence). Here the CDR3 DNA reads TGTGCCAGTAGTATCGGAGGGTTCGGAAGGTACACCATATATTTT. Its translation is CASSIGGFGRYTIYF.

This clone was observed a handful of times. The CDR3 region is CASSETLGPTANYGYTF. CDR3 DNA: TGTGCCAGCAGTGAAACGTTAGGACCGACAGCTAACTATGGCTACACCTTC. The chain links TRBV6-1 to TRBJ1-2; possible D gene TRBD1, 5 bases. The CDR3 sequence is 17 residues long. Per germline, CDR1 MNHNS and CDR2 SASEGT. Trimming took off 2 bases at V and 0 bases at J, with 16 bases between the two ends.

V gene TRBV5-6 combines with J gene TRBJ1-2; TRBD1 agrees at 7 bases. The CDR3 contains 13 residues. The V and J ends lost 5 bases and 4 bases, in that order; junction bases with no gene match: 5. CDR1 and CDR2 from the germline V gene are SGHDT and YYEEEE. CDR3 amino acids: CASRLDRSYGYTF. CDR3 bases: TGTGCCAGCAGACTGGACAGGAGCTATGGCTACACCTTC. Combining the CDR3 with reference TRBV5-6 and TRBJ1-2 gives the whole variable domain DAGVTQSPTHLIKTRGQQVTLRCSPKSGHDTVSWYQQALGQGPQFIFQYYEEEERQRGNFPDRFSGHQFPNYSSELNVNALLLGDSALYLCASRLDRSYGYTFGSGTRLTVV.

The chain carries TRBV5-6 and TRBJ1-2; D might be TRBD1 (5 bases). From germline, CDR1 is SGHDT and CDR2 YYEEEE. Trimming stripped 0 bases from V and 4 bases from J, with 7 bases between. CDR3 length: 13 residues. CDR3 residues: CASSLGRAYGYTF. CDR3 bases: TGTGCCAGCAGCTTGGGCAGGGCCTATGGCTACACCTTC.

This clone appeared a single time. The CDR3 nucleotides read TGTGCCAGCTCCCACGGGACACCTTCTGATGGGTATGGCTACACCTTC. It translates to CASSHGTPSDGYGYTF. The chain employs TRBV18 and TRBJ1-2; D perhaps matches TRBD1 (6 bases). The CDR3 runs to 16 residues. V was cut by 6 bases and J by 5 bases, with 22 bases left in between. CDR1 KGHSH and CDR2 LQKENI come from the germline V gene.

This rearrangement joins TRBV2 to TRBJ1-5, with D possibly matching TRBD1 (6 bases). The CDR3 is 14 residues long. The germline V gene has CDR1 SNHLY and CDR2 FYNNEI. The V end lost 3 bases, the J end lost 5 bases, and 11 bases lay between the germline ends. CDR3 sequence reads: CASSDTGLDQPQHF. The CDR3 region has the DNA TGTGCCAGCAGTGATACAGGGTTGGATCAGCCCCAGCATTTT.

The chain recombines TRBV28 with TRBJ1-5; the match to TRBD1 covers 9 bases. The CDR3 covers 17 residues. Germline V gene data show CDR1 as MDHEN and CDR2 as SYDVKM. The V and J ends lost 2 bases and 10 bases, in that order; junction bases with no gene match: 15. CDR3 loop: CASSLLHRDRVVTPQHF. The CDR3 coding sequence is TGTGCCAGCAGTTTACTTCACCGGGACAGGGTGGTCACTCCCCAGCATTTT.

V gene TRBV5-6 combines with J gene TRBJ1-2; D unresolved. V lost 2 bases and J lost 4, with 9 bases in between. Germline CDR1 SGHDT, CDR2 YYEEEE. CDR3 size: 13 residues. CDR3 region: CASSLGGGYGYTF. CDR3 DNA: TGTGCCAGCAGCTTAGGAGGAGGCTATGGCTACACCTTC.

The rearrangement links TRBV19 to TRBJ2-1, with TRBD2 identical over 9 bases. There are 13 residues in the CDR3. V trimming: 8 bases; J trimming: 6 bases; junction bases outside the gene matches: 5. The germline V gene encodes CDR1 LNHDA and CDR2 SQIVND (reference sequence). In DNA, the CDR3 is TGTGCCAGTTTAGCGGGAGTGGGCAATGAGCAGTTCTTC. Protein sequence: CASLAGVGNEQFF.

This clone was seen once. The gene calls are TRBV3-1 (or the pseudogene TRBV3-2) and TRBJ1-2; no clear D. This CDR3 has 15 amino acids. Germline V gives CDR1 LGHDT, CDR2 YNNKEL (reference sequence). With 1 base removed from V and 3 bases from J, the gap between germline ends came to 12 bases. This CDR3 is CASSQVRDRDYGYTF. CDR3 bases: TGTGCCAGCAGCCAAGTACGGGATAGGGACTATGGCTACACCTTC.

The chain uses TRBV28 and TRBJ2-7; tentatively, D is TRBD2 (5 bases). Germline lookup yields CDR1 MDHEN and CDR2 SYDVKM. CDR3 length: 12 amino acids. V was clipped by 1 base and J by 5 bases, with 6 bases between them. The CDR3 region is CASSLLRDEQYF. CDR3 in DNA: TGTGCCAGCAGTTTATTGCGGGACGAGCAGTACTTC.

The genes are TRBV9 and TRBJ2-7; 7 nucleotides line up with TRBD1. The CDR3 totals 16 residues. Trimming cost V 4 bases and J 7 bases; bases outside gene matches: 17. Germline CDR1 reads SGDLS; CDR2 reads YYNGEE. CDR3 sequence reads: CASSPKMSGQVAEQYF. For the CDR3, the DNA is TGTGCCAGCAGCCCCAAAATGAGCGGACAGGTGGCGGAGCAGTACTTC.

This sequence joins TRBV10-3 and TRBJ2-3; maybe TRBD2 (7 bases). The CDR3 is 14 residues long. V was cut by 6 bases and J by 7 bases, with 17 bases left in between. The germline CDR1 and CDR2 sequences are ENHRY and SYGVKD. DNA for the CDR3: TGTGCCATCAGGGGGGCGGGAGACCCTAATACGCAGTATTTT. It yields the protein CAIRGAGDPNTQYF.

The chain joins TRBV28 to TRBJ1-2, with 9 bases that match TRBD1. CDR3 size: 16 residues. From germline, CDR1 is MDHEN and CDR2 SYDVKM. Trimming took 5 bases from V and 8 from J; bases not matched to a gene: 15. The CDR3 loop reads CASSRPPGQGGRGYTF. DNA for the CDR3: TGTGCCAGCAGTCGACCCCCGGGACAGGGTGGGAGAGGCTACACCTTC.

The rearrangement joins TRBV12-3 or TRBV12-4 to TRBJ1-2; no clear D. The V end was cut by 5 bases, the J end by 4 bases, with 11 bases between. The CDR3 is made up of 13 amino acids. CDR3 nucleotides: TGTGCCAGCAGTCTGCCTCGGAGCTATGGCTACACCTTC. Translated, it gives CASSLPRSYGYTF.

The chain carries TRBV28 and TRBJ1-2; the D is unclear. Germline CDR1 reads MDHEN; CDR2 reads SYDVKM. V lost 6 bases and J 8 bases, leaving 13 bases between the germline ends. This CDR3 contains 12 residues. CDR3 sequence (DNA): TGTGCCAGCAGCCTCCCGCCTCGGGGCTACACCTTC. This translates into CASSLPPRGYTF.